Sequencing of this T cell receptor (beta chain) was carried out in a study of graft-versus-host responses after intestinal transplantation. CDR3 length: 12 amino acids. The V gene end was trimmed by 7 bases and the J gene end by 3 bases; junction bases not matched to a gene: 2. Germline loops: CDR1 LNHDA, CDR2 SQIVND (reference sequence). TCRdb's table, derived via immunoSEQ multiplex PCR, lists solely in-frame clones and lacks some. The table has more than 65,000 clones, over 85% seen once. For this clone: Its specificity is not known.

This TCR came from a human donor who received an intestinal transplant. V is TRBV19 and J is TRBJ1-2; 7 nucleotides match TRBD1. This material consisted of unstimulated CD8+ T cells sorted from spleen or lymph node cells, taken before intestinal transplant. The DNA for the CDR3 is TGTGCCAGTACAGGGGGTTACTATGGCTACACCTTC. Amino acid sequence: CASTGGYYGYTF.